This T cell receptor (beta chain) was documented in a study of tumor-infiltrating lymphocytes in primary liver carcinoma. Study-level points and caveats: Being bulk and unsorted, samples allowed no CD4+ and CD8+ repertoire comparison.

The source of the blood RNA was unsorted whole blood, and germline DNA was extracted as well. CDR1 is MNHNS, CDR2 SASEGT, per germline. Trimming shortened V by 5 bases and J by 0 bases, and 11 bases separated the two germline ends. The CDR3 is made up of 15 amino acids. TCR beta cDNA was made from 500 ng total RNA with a constant-region primer. Construction of TCR beta libraries relied on three successive nested multiplex PCR rounds employing slightly modified ARM-PCR. TRBV1-TRBV30 forward and Cbeta reverse primers drove the first two approximately 10-cycle rounds. Using its own MiXCR run on the multiplex PCR reads, TCRdb lists one record per CDR3 protein. The table shows 150,000 to 200,000 distinct CDR3 sequences, with approximately 60% occurring only once. This clonotype has just a few counts. As yet, its antigen is unknown.

Input material: peripheral blood. V gene TRBV6-1 combines with J gene TRBJ1-5; D is perhaps TRBD1 (6 bases). The sequence came from a man between 40 and 49 years old with primary liver carcinoma and hepatitis B virus infection. The CDR3 DNA sequence: TGTGCCAGCAGTCCAGGGACACATAGCAATCAGCCCCAGCATTTT. This sequence encodes CASSPGTHSNQPQHF.